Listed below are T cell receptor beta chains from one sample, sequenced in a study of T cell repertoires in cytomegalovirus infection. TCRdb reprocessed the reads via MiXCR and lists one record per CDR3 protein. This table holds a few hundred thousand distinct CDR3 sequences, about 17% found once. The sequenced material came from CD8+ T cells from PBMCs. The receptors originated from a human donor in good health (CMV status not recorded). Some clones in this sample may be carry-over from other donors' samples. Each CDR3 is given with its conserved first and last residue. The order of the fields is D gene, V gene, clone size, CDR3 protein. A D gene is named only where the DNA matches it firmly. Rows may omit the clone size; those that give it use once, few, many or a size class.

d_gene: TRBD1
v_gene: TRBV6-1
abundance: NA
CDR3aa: CASKIKGARETQYF

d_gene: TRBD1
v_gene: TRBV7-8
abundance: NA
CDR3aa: CASSPGTGGAGDTEAFF

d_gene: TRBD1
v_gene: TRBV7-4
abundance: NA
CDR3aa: CAGSPRDRGAYEQYF

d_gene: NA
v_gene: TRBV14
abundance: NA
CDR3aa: CASSQTGKSGELFF

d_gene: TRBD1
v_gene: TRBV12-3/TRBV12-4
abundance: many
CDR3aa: CASSVTGGGMTQYF

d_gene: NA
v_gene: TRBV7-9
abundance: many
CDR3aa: CASSLGTGKNIQYF

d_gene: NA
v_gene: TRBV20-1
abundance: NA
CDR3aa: CSANAVGGRTDTQYF

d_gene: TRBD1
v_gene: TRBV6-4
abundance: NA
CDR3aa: CASSDSGGTGDYGYTF

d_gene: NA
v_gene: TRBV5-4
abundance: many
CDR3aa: CASSSDSYEAFF

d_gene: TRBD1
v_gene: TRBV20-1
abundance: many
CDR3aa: CSARDGTGDTEAFF

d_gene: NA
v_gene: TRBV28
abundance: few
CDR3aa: CASSTYTNEKLFF

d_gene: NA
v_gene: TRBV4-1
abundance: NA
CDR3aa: CASSQDYGHSRRPQHF

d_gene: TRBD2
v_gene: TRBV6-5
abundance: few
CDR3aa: CASSYSILAGESTDTQYF

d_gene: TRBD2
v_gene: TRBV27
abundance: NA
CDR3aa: CASSLGRPGGSYEQYF

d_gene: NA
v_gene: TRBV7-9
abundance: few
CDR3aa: CASSKYGGDTDTQYF

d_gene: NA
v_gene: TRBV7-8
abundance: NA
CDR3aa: CASSRMTGSRNQPQHF

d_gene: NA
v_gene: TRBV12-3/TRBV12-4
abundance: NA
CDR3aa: CASTDGREGAFF

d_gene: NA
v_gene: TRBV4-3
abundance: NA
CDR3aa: CASAPEAEKTGYNEQFF

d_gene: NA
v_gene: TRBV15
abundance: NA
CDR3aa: CATSSSWTGIQYF

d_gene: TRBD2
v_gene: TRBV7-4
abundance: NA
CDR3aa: CASSFVAGDRNEQFF

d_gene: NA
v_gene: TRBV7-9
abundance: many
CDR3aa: CASSLVWQNTGELFF

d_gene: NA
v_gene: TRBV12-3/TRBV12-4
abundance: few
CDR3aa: CASTRSAGSSGNTIYF

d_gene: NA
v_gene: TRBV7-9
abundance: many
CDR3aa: CASSLDGYDEQYF

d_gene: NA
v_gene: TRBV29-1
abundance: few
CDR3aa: CSVARGWTGELFF

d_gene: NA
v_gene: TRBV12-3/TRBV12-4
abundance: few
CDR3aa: CASSPGTGVFDEKLFF

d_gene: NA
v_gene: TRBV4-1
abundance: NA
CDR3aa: CASSQVGVASAYNEQFF

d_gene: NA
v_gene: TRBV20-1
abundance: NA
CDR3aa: CSADSRRNYGYTF

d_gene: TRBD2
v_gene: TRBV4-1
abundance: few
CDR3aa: CASSTRIAGGDEQFF

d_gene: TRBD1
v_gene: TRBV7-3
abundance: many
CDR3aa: CASSGGQGARSVNTEAFF

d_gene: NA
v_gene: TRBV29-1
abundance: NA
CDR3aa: CSAVLYLVRQVYNEQFF

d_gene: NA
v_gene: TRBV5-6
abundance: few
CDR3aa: CASSLVGGRSEDTQYF

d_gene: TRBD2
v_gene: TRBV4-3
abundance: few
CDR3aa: CASSQAPRGVTDTQYF

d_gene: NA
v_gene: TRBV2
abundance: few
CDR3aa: CASRTTTGSETQYF

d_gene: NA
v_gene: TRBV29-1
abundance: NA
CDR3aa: CSVWGGNPLMNTEAFF

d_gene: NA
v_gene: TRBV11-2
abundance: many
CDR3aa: CASSFRSRAEGEKLFF

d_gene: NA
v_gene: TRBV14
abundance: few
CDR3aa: CASSQVLTSGAYGYTF

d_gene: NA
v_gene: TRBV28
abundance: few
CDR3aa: CASSLRGENQPQHF

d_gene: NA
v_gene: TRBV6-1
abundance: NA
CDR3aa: CASGLRANIRLDSPLHF

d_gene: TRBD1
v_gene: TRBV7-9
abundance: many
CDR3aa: CASSLARTGTDTEAFF

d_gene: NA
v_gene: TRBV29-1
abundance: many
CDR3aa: CSVEDFGQNTGELFF

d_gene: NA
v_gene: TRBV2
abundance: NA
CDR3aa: CASNLGNSYNEQFF

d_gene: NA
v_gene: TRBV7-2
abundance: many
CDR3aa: CASSLGGGNKQFF

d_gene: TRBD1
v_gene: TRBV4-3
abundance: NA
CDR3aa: CASSQDLLWGQGITEAFF

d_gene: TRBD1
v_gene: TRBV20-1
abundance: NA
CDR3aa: CSARASRDRGEKLFF

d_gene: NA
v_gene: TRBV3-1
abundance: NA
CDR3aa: CASMKETGELFF

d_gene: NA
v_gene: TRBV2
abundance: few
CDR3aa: CASSPKRVLYEQYF

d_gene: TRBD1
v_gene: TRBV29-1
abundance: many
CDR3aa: CSAPETGQGDYGYTF

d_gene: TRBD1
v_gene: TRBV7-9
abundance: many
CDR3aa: CASSPEPGQGVNYGYTF

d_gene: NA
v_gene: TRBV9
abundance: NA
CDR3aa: CASSVDGGLYNEQFF

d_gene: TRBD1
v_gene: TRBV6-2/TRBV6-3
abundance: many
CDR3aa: CASSYHYRDREGSNQPQHF

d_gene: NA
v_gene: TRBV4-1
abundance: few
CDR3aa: CASSQEGLISGANVLTF

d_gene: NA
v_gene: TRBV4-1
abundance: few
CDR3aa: CASSQGGENTEAFF

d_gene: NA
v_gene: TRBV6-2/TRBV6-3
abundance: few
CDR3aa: CASSYSVYGELFF

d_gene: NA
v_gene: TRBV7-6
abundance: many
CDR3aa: CASSLRGLGNEQFF

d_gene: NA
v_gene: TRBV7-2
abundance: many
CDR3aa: CASSFGGGVNNEQYF